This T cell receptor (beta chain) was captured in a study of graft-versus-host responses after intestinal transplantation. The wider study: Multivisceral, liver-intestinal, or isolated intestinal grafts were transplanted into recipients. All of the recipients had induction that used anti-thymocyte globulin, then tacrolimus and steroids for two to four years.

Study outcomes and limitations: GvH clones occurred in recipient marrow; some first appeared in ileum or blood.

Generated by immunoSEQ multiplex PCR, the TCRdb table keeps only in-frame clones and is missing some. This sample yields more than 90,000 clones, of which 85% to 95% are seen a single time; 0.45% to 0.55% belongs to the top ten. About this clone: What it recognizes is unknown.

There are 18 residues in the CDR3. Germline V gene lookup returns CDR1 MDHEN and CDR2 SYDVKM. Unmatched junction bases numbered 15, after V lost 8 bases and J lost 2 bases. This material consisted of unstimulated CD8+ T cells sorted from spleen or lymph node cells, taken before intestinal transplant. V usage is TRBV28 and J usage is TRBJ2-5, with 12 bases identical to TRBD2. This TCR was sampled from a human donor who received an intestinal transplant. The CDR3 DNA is TGTGCCAGCCAAAAAGCCCGACTAGCGGGAGTATGGCAAGAGACCCAGTACTTC. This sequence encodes CASQKARLAGVWQETQYF.